This T cell receptor beta chain originates from a study of early T cells in non-severe SARS-CoV-2 infection. Overall study results and limits: VDJdb matching skewed toward anti-spike CD8 responses, missing private and CD4 specificities.

This clonotype was observed at least ten times. Its antigen is unknown. The CDR3 runs 15 residues. Germline CDR1 SGHDN, CDR2 FVKESK. V was pared by 4 bases and J by 6 bases, with 15 bases between. Individual cDNA molecules carried attached unique molecular identifiers. Each CDR3 protein gets one entry after TCRdb re-called the 5' RACE reads with MiXCR. This sample has under 85,000 distinct CDR3 sequences, with 9.5% to 13% found just once. What was sequenced was whole blood. The origin of this receptor is an adult who was a healthcare worker with PCR-confirmed SARS-CoV-2 infection or an uninfected control (not recorded which). The V call is TRBV14, the J call TRBJ2-2; tentatively, D is TRBD1 (6 bases). The CDR3 is CASSRVRGSAGELFF. CDR3 coding DNA: TGTGCCAGCAGCCGAGTAAGGGGGAGCGCCGGGGAGCTGTTTTTT.